The clone carrying this T cell receptor (beta chain) came up many times. The germline CDR1 and CDR2 sequences are KGHDR and SFDVKD. The V end was cut by 0 bases, the J end by 8 bases, with 6 bases between. This CDR3 is 12 amino acids long. This sample stems from a study of T cells in Graves' hyperthyroidism and ophthalmopathy. Study context: Peripheral blood samples were taken at initial diagnosis, prior to any treatment.

RNA transcripts were the template for amplifying TCR beta CDR3 regions. The HTBI primer set served for first-round RT-PCR of the TCR CDR3. TCRdb processed the multiplex PCR reads anew with MiXCR; each CDR3 protein has one entry. The sample contains about 600,000 distinct CDR3 sequences, roughly 16% of which appear only once. Material for sequencing was blood. This TCR came from a woman aged 40 to 49 with Graves' ophthalmopathy. This sequence joins TRBV24-1 and TRBJ1-2; no firm D call. The chain's CDR3 is CATSDLWGGYTF. CDR3 DNA sequence: TGTGCCACCAGTGATTTGTGGGGAGGCTACACCTTC.